The T cell receptor beta chain described here comes from a study of cytomegalovirus exposure and HLA in healthy donors. The study's findings and limits: Later analysis showed most CMV-associated TCR beta chains appearing HLA-restricted. It has been reported that TCR beta sequences accurately predicted the HLA-A and HLA-B alleles of most subjects.

The CDR3 is 15 amino acids. Germline V CDR1 and CDR2: SGHRS, YFSETQ. PCR amplification relied on 60 Vbeta primers (plus 13 Jbeta primers). Clones were sequenced by immunoSEQ multiplex PCR, and TCRdb holds only the in-frame ones, with some missing. The table includes approximately 220,000 clones, less than 85% detected once. Notes on this clone: Its antigen is undetermined. Germline and junction disagree at one end, which may indicate a read error.

Sequencing was done on a sample of PBMCs. This rearrangement joins TRBV5-1 to TRBJ2-5; the match to TRBD2 covers 12 bases. This TCR was recovered from a man between 18 and 35 years old in good health and CMV-seronegative. The CDR3 DNA reads as TGCGCCAGCAGCTTCCCTAGCGGGGGGGGAGAGGCCCAGTACTTC. Protein sequence: CASSFPSGGGEAQYF. Complete variable domain (other parts from reference TRBV5-1 and TRBJ2-5): KAGVTQTPRYLIKTRGQQVTLSCSPISGHRSVSWYQQTPGQGLQFLFEYFSETQRNKGNFPGRFSGRQFSNSRSEMNVSTLELGDSALYLCASSFPSGGGEAQYFGPGTRLLVL.